This T cell receptor (beta chain) was sequenced in a study of blood T cell dynamics during melanoma immunotherapy. For sorted CD8+ subsets, all extracted DNA was loaded. Using immunoSEQ multiplex PCR, the repertoire was profiled, and TCRdb retains in-frame clones only, with some absent. The sample has over 10,000 clones; around 90% are singletons. Time point specified: pre-treatment baseline. Prior systemic cancer therapy, immunosuppressant use and other active malignancies excluded patients. The V end was cut by 8 bases, the J end by 1 base, with 9 bases between. From germline, CDR1 is SNHLY and CDR2 FYNNEI. This CDR3 contains 13 residues.

This chain joins TRBV2 and TRBJ2-1; the D is unclear. The sequence was collected from a human donor with melanoma. The material sequenced was effector memory CD8+ T cells from blood, taken from a patient treated with checkpoint blockade. CDR3 in amino acids: CASLTGSYNEQFF. In nucleotides, the CDR3 is TGTGCCAGCCTAACTGGTTCCTACAATGAGCAGTTCTTC.